These T cell receptor beta chains were read from a single sample in a study of Graves' ophthalmopathy and Graves' hyperthyroidism. Via MiXCR, TCRdb re-called the multiplex PCR reads, giving one row per CDR3 protein. The sample holds about 370,000 distinct CDR3 sequences, 17% seen once. Sequenced: peripheral blood. These receptors were obtained from an adult woman with stable Graves' hyperthyroidism. CDR3s include the opening cysteine and the closing phenylalanine or tryptophan. The D gene is left open where the match is weak. Size is stated for part of the rows, as once, few or many counts, or as a class when the clone is expanded.

>14|.|many|TRBV5-1|TRBJ1-2
CASSSLVAGYGYTF
TGCGCCAGCAGCTCCTTGGTTGCAGGGTATGGCTACACCTTC
>9|.|many|TRBV20-1|TRBJ1-1
CSAEPTDIF
TGCAGTGCGGAACCCACCGACATTTTT
>12|.|once|TRBV6-1|TRBJ1-1
CASRSYQHEAFF
TGTGCCAGCAGATCCTACCAGCATGAAGCTTTCTTT
>15|.|many|TRBV28|TRBJ1-2
CASSSPAGTNYGYTF
TGTGCCAGCAGTTCCCCCGCGGGGACTAACTATGGCTACACCTTC
>14|TRBD1|.|TRBV6-2/TRBV6-3|TRBJ1-2
CASNLGQGALGYTF
TGTGCCAGCAACTTAGGACAGGGGGCGCTTGGCTACACCTTC
>17|TRBD2|many|TRBV25-1|TRBJ2-2
CASSEIGGRSRAGELFF
TGTGCCAGCAGTGAAATTGGCGGGAGATCGAGAGCCGGGGAGCTGTTTTTT
>14|TRBD1|many|TRBV29-1|TRBJ1-2
CSVRKGQGNYGYTF
TGCAGCGTCCGCAAAGGACAGGGGAACTATGGCTACACCTTC
>13|TRBD2|many|TRBV7-2|TRBJ2-5
CASSRLAPETQYF
TGTGCCAGCAGCCGACTAGCGCCAGAGACCCAGTACTTC
>15|TRBD1|few|TRBV4-2|TRBJ1-1
CASSQDPGGDTEAFF
TGTGCCAGCAGCCAAGACCCAGGGGGCGACACTGAAGCTTTCTTT
>15|.|.|TRBV6-2/TRBV6-3|TRBJ1-2
CACRPLGRGNYGYTF
TGTGCCTGCAGGCCCCTAGGCCGGGGTAACTATGGCTACACCTTC
>15|TRBD1|many|TRBV20-1|TRBJ2-7
CSASYTGQWWGEQYF
TGCAGTGCTAGTTACACGGGACAGTGGTGGGGCGAGCAGTACTTC
>19|TRBD1|many|TRBV27|TRBJ2-7
CASSFRLVWGQLSSYEQYF
TGTGCCAGCAGTTTCCGTCTCGTGTGGGGACAGCTTAGCTCCTACGAGCAGTACTTC
>18|TRBD1|many|TRBV15|TRBJ1-1
CATSTGRAGGLKNTEAFF
TGTGCCACCAGCACTGGCCGGGCAGGGGGGTTGAAGAACACTGAAGCTTTCTTT
>16|TRBD2|many|TRBV13|TRBJ2-7
CASPIRDTSVGYEQYF
TGTGCCAGCCCTATCCGGGATACTAGCGTTGGGTACGAGCAGTACTTC
>15|.|.|TRBV7-7|TRBJ2-5
CASSPTLGWAETQYF
TGTGCTAGCAGCCCCACTTTGGGTTGGGCGGAGACCCAGTACTTC
>12|TRBD1|many|TRBV19|TRBJ1-1
CASRRTGGLAFF
TGTGCCAGTAGAAGGACAGGGGGTCTCGCTTTCTTT
>17|.|.|TRBV13|TRBJ2-7
CASSPSEGKGLEYEQYF
TGTGCCAGCAGCCCGTCGGAGGGGAAGGGGCTAGAATACGAGCAGTACTTC
>11|.|many|TRBV11-2|TRBJ1-2
CASSGGPGYTF
TGTGCCAGCAGTGGGGGTCCCGGCTACACCTTC
>15|TRBD1|few|TRBV7-9|TRBJ2-2
CASSSPPDRAGELFF
TGTGCCAGCAGCTCCCCGCCCGACAGGGCCGGGGAGCTGTTTTTT
>14|.|few|TRBV24-1|TRBJ1-3
CATSDLKDGNTIYF
TGTGCCACCAGTGATTTGAAAGATGGAAACACCATATATTTT
>13|TRBD1|.|TRBV30|TRBJ1-2
CAWSPPGQDGYTF
TGTGCCTGGAGTCCCCCAGGACAGGATGGCTACACCTTC
>14|TRBD2|many|TRBV12-3/TRBV12-4|TRBJ2-5
CASSSGLVRETQYF
TGTGCCAGCAGTTCGGGACTAGTGAGGGAGACCCAGTACTTC
>15|TRBD1|few|TRBV4-2|TRBJ2-7
CASSQAGTASYEQYF
TGTGCCAGCAGCCAAGCCGGGACAGCTTCCTACGAGCAGTACTTC
>14|TRBD1|many|TRBV6-2/TRBV6-3|TRBJ2-2
CASRPDRDAGELFF
TGTGCCAGCAGACCCGACAGGGACGCCGGGGAGCTGTTTTTT
>12|TRBD1|many|TRBV12-3/TRBV12-4|TRBJ1-1
CASSFQGAGAFF
TGTGCCAGCAGTTTTCAGGGGGCGGGAGCTTTCTTT
>12|.|many|TRBV12-5|TRBJ2-7
CASGSQIYEQYF
TGTGCTAGTGGTTCGCAAATCTACGAGCAGTACTTC
>14|.|few|TRBV18|TRBJ2-7
CASSRGPTENEQYF
TGTGCCAGCTCACGAGGTCCGACCGAAAACGAGCAGTACTTC
>14|.|many|TRBV12-3/TRBV12-4|TRBJ1-5
CASSRQYSNQPQHF
TGTGCCAGCAGCCGACAGTATAGCAATCAGCCCCAGCATTTT
>14|.|many|TRBV29-1|TRBJ2-2
CSAFTGADTGELFF
TGCAGCGCCTTTACGGGGGCGGACACCGGGGAGCTGTTTTTT
>16|TRBD2|.|TRBV20-1|TRBJ2-7
CSANDGTKGTSYEQYF
TGCAGTGCCAACGACGGGACTAAGGGGACCTCCTACGAGCAGTACTTC
>14|TRBD1|many|TRBV7-9|TRBJ2-5
CASSATGGQETQYF
TGTGCCAGCAGCGCGACAGGGGGACAAGAGACCCAGTACTTC
>15|TRBD2|few|TRBV3-1|TRBJ2-7
CATTRSGGSSYEQYF
TGTGCCACGACACGGTCGGGCGGGAGCTCCTACGAGCAGTACTTC
>15|.|many|TRBV27|TRBJ2-5
CASSFSRQAQETQCF
TGTGCCAGCAGTTTCTCCAGACAGGCCCAAGAGACCCAGTGCTTC
>16|TRBD2|many|TRBV12-3/TRBV12-4|TRBJ2-2
CASSLALAGGPRELFF
TGTGCCAGCAGTTTAGCTCTAGCGGGAGGGCCCCGGGAGCTGTTTTTT
>12|.|many|TRBV29-1|TRBJ1-5
CSAKHGNQPQHF
TGCAGCGCCAAACATGGCAATCAGCCCCAGCATTTT
>13|.|few|TRBV20-1|TRBJ2-7
CSASFGLLYEQYF
TGCAGTGCTAGTTTTGGACTACTCTACGAGCAGTACTTC
>12|.|many|TRBV24-1|TRBJ1-5
CATSDSTGPQHF
TGTGCCACCAGTGATTCGACCGGGCCCCAGCATTTT
>14|TRBD1|many|TRBV19|TRBJ1-1
CASSSGTGRTEAFF
TGTGCCAGTAGTTCGGGGACAGGGCGGACTGAAGCTTTCTTT
>12|.|many|TRBV29-1|TRBJ2-7
CSVARGSYEQYF
TGCAGCGTTGCCCGAGGCTCCTACGAGCAGTACTTC
>13|.|many|TRBV2|TRBJ1-6
CASRSTRNSPLHF
TGTGCCAGCAGGTCGACAAGAAATTCACCCCTCCACTTT
>14|TRBD1|.|TRBV6-2/TRBV6-3|TRBJ2-7
CASRYLDRGGEQYF
TGTGCCAGCAGATATTTGGACAGGGGGGGGGAGCAGTACTTC
>13|.|many|TRBV12-3/TRBV12-4|TRBJ2-5
CASSFAGIETQYF
TGTGCCAGCAGTTTCGCGGGAATCGAGACCCAGTACTTC
>16|TRBD2|.|TRBV10-3|TRBJ2-2
CAISTTGLASGGELFF
TGTGCCATTTCCACAACGGGACTAGCCTCGGGCGGGGAGCTGTTTTTT
>15|TRBD2|.|TRBV6-2/TRBV6-3|TRBJ2-5
CASSYSAGGGETQYF
TGTGCCAGCAGTTACTCGGCGGGAGGAGGAGAGACCCAGTACTTC
>15|TRBD1|.|TRBV11-2|TRBJ2-3
CASSSGQQSTDTQYF
TGTGCCAGCAGCTCGGGACAGCAAAGCACAGATACGCAGTATTTT
>19|TRBD2|many|TRBV20-1|TRBJ2-7
CSARKAGLAGGIWSYEQYF
TGCAGTGCTAGAAAGGCGGGACTAGCGGGAGGAATATGGTCCTACGAGCAGTACTTC
>18|.|many|TRBV6-2/TRBV6-3|TRBJ2-6
CASGRGAIPFFGANVLTF
TGTGCCAGCGGGCGGGGTGCCATTCCGTTTTTTGGGGCCAACGTCCTGACTTTC
>14|.|many|TRBV7-2|TRBJ1-5
CASSFQQDNQPQHF
TGTGCCAGCAGCTTCCAACAGGACAATCAGCCCCAGCATTTT
>16|TRBD2|few|TRBV28|TRBJ2-7
CASSFSSRLAAYEQYF
TGTGCCAGCAGTTTCTCCTCGCGACTAGCGGCCTACGAGCAGTACTTC
>12|.|many|TRBV29-1|TRBJ2-7
CSVAETVYEQYF
TGCAGCGTTGCCGAGACAGTCTACGAGCAGTACTTC
>13|.|many|TRBV9|TRBJ2-7
CASSPGHTGEQYF
TGTGCCAGCAGCCCGGGACACACTGGGGAGCAGTACTTC